These 9 T cell receptor beta chains originate from one sample sequenced in a study of blood T cell repertoires in COVID-19. Profiled with immunoSEQ multiplex PCR; TCRdb holds only in-frame clones, not every one. The data contain approximately 140,000 clones, around 79% of them singletons. Sequenced input: peripheral blood. The receptors were sampled from a man between 60 and 75 years old with acute or convalescent COVID-19.

The chain links TRBV28 to TRBJ2-6; D not resolved. This CDR3 has 13 amino acids. V lost 7 bases and J 1 base, leaving 5 bases between the germline ends. Looked up from germline, CDR1 is MDHEN and CDR2 is SYDVKM. CDR3 coding DNA: TGTGCCAGCATTTCGTCTGGGGCCAACGTCCTGACTTTC. Encoded protein: CASISSGANVLTF.

This chain uses TRBV7-2 with TRBJ2-1; 13 bases agree with TRBD2. V lost 5 bases and J lost 3; bases outside the gene matches: 4. CDR1 and CDR2 from the germline V gene are SGHTA and FQGNSA. This CDR3 has 16 residues. The DNA of the CDR3 is TGTGCCAGCAGCAGACTAGCGGGAGGAAACTACAATGAGCAGTTCTTC. It codes for CASSRLAGGNYNEQFF.

The chain recombines TRBV3-1 (or the pseudogene TRBV3-2) with TRBJ2-5; D is possibly TRBD1 (6 bases). The ends were cut back, 6 bases at V and 7 bases at J, with 15 bases in the middle. The CDR3 spans 13 residues. CDR1 and CDR2 (germline): LGHDT, YNNKEL (reference sequence). The CDR3 reads CASRIRGSGTQYF. The CDR3 coding sequence is TGTGCCAGCAGAATCAGGGGTTCAGGGACCCAGTACTTC.

The V call is TRBV7-2, the J call TRBJ1-3; perhaps TRBD1 as D (6 bases). The CDR3 spans 16 residues. CDR1 and CDR2 from the germline V gene are SGHTA and FQGNSA. V was clipped by 0 bases and J by 4 bases, with 13 bases between them. CDR3: CASSLALTGAGNTIYF. The CDR3 DNA sequence: TGTGCCAGCAGCTTAGCACTGACAGGTGCAGGAAACACCATATATTTT.

The chain couples TRBV7-9 to TRBJ1-2; D is undetermined. V was pared by 5 bases and J by 3 bases, with 16 bases between. Germline CDR1 and CDR2: SEHNR and FQNEAQ (reference sequence). CDR3 length: 15 amino acids. CDR3 amino acids: CASSAVRIEDYGYTF. CDR3 nucleotides: TGTGCCAGCAGCGCCGTTCGAATAGAGGACTATGGCTACACCTTC.

The rearrangement links TRBV6-5 to TRBJ1-4; 9 bases match TRBD1. CDR3 length equals 14 residues. J was trimmed by 7 bases and V by 7 bases; bases with no gene match: 7. Per the germline V gene, CDR1 is MNHEY and CDR2 is SVGAGI. The CDR3 spells CASTDRGRFEKLFF. Written as DNA, the CDR3 is TGTGCCAGCACGGACAGGGGACGTTTTGAAAAACTGTTTTTT.

The V call is TRBV30, the J call TRBJ2-5, with 7 bases fitting TRBD1. The CDR3 covers 13 residues. The V gene's germline CDR1 is GTSNPN and CDR2 SVGIG (reference sequence). V was clipped by 8 bases and J by 2 bases; unmatched bases: 8. The CDR3 DNA reads TGTGCCGCAGCCCGGGACAGACAAGAGACCCAGTACTTC. Protein product: CAAARDRQETQYF.

This clone came up once. The gene calls are TRBV18 and TRBJ1-1; TRBD1 is a possible D gene (6 bases). V was trimmed by 1 base and J by 3 bases, leaving 12 bases between them. This CDR3 is 15 amino acids long. Per germline, CDR1 KGHSH and CDR2 LQKENI. CDR3 nucleotides: TGTGCCAGCTCACCACGGACAGCCAGTTACACTGAAGCTTTCTTT. Translation: CASSPRTASYTEAFF.

This clone was observed once. The rearrangement uses TRBV6-6 and TRBJ1-5, with a weak D call TRBD1 (5 bases). V was pared by 9 bases and J by 0 bases, with 12 bases between. Per germline, CDR1 MNHNY and CDR2 SVGAGI (reference sequence). The CDR3 sequence is 14 residues long. The CDR3 spells CASSEGDSNQPQHF. The CDR3 DNA is TGTGCCAGTTCCGAAGGGGATAGCAATCAGCCCCAGCATTTT.